The 22 T cell receptor beta chains listed next were all sequenced from one sample in a study of blood T cell repertoires in COVID-19. Sequencing used immunoSEQ multiplex PCR; TCRdb keeps in-frame clones, though not all of them. The sample records about 200,000 clones, 60% to 85% being singletons. Sequenced sample: peripheral blood. These receptors came from a woman aged 70-85 years with acute or convalescent COVID-19.

The rearrangement uses TRBV7-9 and TRBJ2-5, with TRBD1 matching 10 bases. Germline CDR1 and CDR2: SEHNR and FQNEAQ (reference sequence). Losses at the gene ends were 4 bases for V and 7 bases for J; bases not matched to a gene: 9. CDR3 length equals 15 residues. The CDR3 DNA reads TGTGCCAGCAGCTACACGACAGGGGGCGTAGGGACCCAGTACTTC. Translation gives CASSYTTGGVGTQYF.

V usage is TRBV5-1 and J usage is TRBJ1-2; D is perhaps TRBD1 (5 bases). CDR3 length: 14 amino acids. V was trimmed by 0 bases and J by 6 bases, leaving 12 bases between them. CDR1 and CDR2 (germline): SGHRS, YFSETQ. The CDR3 DNA reads as TGCGCCAGCAGCTTGGAAGGGGTCGAGGATGGCTACACCTTC. Its protein product is CASSLEGVEDGYTF. Drawing the rest from reference TRBV5-1 and TRBJ1-2, the complete variable domain is KAGVTQTPRYLIKTRGQQVTLSCSPISGHRSVSWYQQTPGQGLQFLFEYFSETQRNKGNFPGRFSGRQFSNSRSEMNVSTLELGDSALYLCASSLEGVEDGYTFGSGTRLTVV.

V usage is TRBV19 and J usage is TRBJ2-5; 9 bases agree with TRBD1. The germline gives CDR1 LNHDA, CDR2 SQIVND (reference sequence). This CDR3 has 13 residues. J gave up 5 bases and V 8 bases, and 6 bases lay outside the gene matches. The DNA for the CDR3 is TGTGCCAGTGGCCCCGACAGGGGGGAGACCCAGTACTTC. This encodes CASGPDRGETQYF.

The V and J genes are TRBV5-1 and TRBJ2-2, with no clear D. V lost 5 bases and J lost 6, with 14 bases in between. This CDR3 is 14 amino acids long. Germline V lookup: CDR1 SGHRS, CDR2 YFSETQ. The CDR3 loop is CASRTSTIAGELFF. In DNA, the CDR3 is TGCGCCAGCAGGACTTCGACGATTGCCGGGGAGCTGTTTTTT.

The chain links TRBV28 to TRBJ1-4, with TRBD1 matching over 9 bases. This CDR3 spans 15 amino acids. V was clipped by 6 bases and J by 7 bases; unmatched bases: 9. CDR1 MDHEN and CDR2 SYDVKM come from the germline V gene. The chain's CDR3 is CASRTSGQGLEKLFF. The CDR3 DNA is TGTGCCAGCAGAACATCGGGACAGGGTCTTGAAAAACTGTTTTTT.

This chain links TRBV5-1 with TRBJ2-7; D gene uncertain. The CDR3 contains 14 residues. V gave up 4 bases and J gave up 3 bases, with 14 bases separating them. Looked up from germline, CDR1 is SGHRS and CDR2 is YFSETQ. CDR3 DNA sequence: TGCGCCAGCAGCCAGGAAGCAGCTAACTACGAGCAGTACTTC. This codes for CASSQEAANYEQYF.

J is TRBJ1-1 and V is TRBV3-1 (or the pseudogene TRBV3-2); D might be TRBD1 (5 bases). There are 15 residues in the CDR3. V was shortened by 4 bases and J by 4 bases, with 16 bases between the two germline ends. Germline CDR1 reads LGHDT; CDR2 reads YNNKEL (reference sequence). Here the CDR3 reads CASSRFSGGVTEAFF. CDR3 DNA: TGTGCCAGCAGCCGCTTCTCGGGAGGGGTCACTGAAGCTTTCTTT.

The rearrangement links TRBV6-1 to TRBJ2-7; tentative D call: TRBD2 (5 bases). Germline CDR1 MNHNS, CDR2 SASEGT. Trimming took off 6 bases at V and 2 bases at J, with 17 bases between the two ends. The CDR3 is 15 residues long. CDR3 region: CASSLTGSETYEQYF. CDR3 nucleotides: TGTGCCAGCAGCCTAACGGGGTCGGAGACCTACGAGCAGTACTTC.

The sample holds a few counts of this clone. The chain couples TRBV24-1 to TRBJ2-5; possibly TRBD1 for D (5 bases). Germline assignment: CDR1 KGHDR and CDR2 SFDVKD. This CDR3 spans 11 amino acids. Trimming shortened V by 10 bases and J by 5 bases, and 10 bases separated the two germline ends. CDR3 residues: CATGVGETQYF. Here the CDR3 DNA reads TGTGCCACAGGGGTCGGGGAGACCCAGTACTTC.

The V call is TRBV24-1, the J call TRBJ1-4, with TRBD1 as a possible D gene (6 bases). V lost 7 bases and J 4 bases, leaving 6 bases between the germline ends. The CDR3 has 12 residues. Looked up from germline, CDR1 is KGHDR and CDR2 is SFDVKD. CDR3 sequence reads: CATRDSNEKLFF. The DNA of the CDR3 is TGTGCCACCAGGGACAGTAATGAAAAACTGTTTTTT.

This clone was counted a few times. The rearrangement joins TRBV6-5 to TRBJ1-1; D may be TRBD1 (6 bases). The V and J ends lost 3 bases and 10 bases respectively, with 12 bases between them. Germline loops: CDR1 MNHEY, CDR2 SVGAGI. This CDR3 spans 12 amino acids. For the CDR3, the DNA is TGTGCCAGCAGTTATCCTGGGGGCGTAGCTTTCTTT. Amino acid sequence: CASSYPGGVAFF.

CDR3 sequence: CATSDPGLAGVTDTQYF. CDR3 sequence (DNA): TGTGCCACCAGTGATCCGGGACTAGCGGGAGTGACAGATACGCAGTATTTT. The chain is built from TRBV24-1 and TRBJ2-3; 14 bases line up with TRBD2. V was clipped by 3 bases and J by 3 bases; unmatched bases: 4. Germline V gives CDR1 KGHDR, CDR2 SFDVKD. This CDR3 has 17 residues.

V usage is TRBV28 and J usage is TRBJ2-7, with 13 bases identical to TRBD2. V lost 3 bases, J lost 6 bases, and 8 bases stayed unmatched. CDR1 and CDR2 from the germline V gene are MDHEN and SYDVKM. This CDR3 has 16 amino acids. CDR3 coding DNA: TGTGCCAGCAGTTTGGAGACTAGCGGGAGGTTGGGCGAGCAGTACTTC. It yields the protein CASSLETSGRLGEQYF.

This chain joins TRBV19 and TRBJ2-7, with TRBD2 matching over 9 bases. Unmatched junction bases numbered 10, after V lost 7 bases and J lost 6 bases. This CDR3 is 14 amino acids long. Germline V CDR1 and CDR2: LNHDA, SQIVND (reference sequence). The CDR3 sequence is CASKITGTSIEQYF. The CDR3 DNA is TGTGCCAGTAAGATAACCGGGACTAGCATCGAGCAGTACTTC.

The chain joins TRBV7-9 to TRBJ1-4; 8 nucleotides agree with TRBD1. The germline gives CDR1 SEHNR, CDR2 FQNEAQ (reference sequence). CDR3 size: 14 residues. The junction had 7 bases not matched to a gene; V was cut back by 5 bases and J by 8 bases. In nucleotides, the CDR3 is TGTGCCAGCAGCCTCCGACAGGGGAGGGAAAAACTGTTTTTT. This codes for CASSLRQGREKLFF.

This clone was counted once. The CDR3 here is CASSIRGLIVEQFF. CDR3 DNA: TGTGCCAGCAGTATTAGAGGTCTAATTGTTGAGCAGTTCTTC. V gene TRBV27 combines with J gene TRBJ2-1; no definite D call. Germline V gene lookup returns CDR1 MNHEY and CDR2 SMNVEV (reference sequence). CDR3 length equals 14 residues. Trimming stripped 5 bases from V and 9 bases from J, with 17 bases between.

The V call is TRBV5-8, the J call TRBJ1-2, with 8 positions matching TRBD1. CDR1 and CDR2 from the germline V gene are SGHTS and YDEGEE. The CDR3 is 15 residues long. With 0 bases clipped from V and 4 bases from J, the junction kept 5 bases outside the gene matches. The CDR3 nucleotides are TGTGCCAGCAGCTTGGCCAGGGGGCACTCCTATGGCTACACCTTC. Translated: CASSLARGHSYGYTF.

The rearrangement links TRBV19 to TRBJ2-1, with TRBD1 as a possible D gene (6 bases). CDR1 is LNHDA, CDR2 SQIVND, per germline (reference sequence). The ends were cut back, 8 bases at V and 4 bases at J, with 15 bases in the middle. CDR3 length: 14 residues. CDR3 region: CASGKDSAYNEQFF. The CDR3 DNA is TGTGCCAGTGGGAAGGACAGTGCATACAATGAGCAGTTCTTC.

The chain uses TRBV7-9 and TRBJ2-2; maybe TRBD1 (5 bases). V was trimmed by 5 bases and J by 6 bases, leaving 13 bases between them. CDR1 and CDR2 (germline): SEHNR, FQNEAQ (reference sequence). The CDR3 spans 14 residues. This CDR3 is CASSSWQGSGELFF. The CDR3 region has the DNA TGTGCCAGCAGCAGTTGGCAGGGTTCCGGGGAGCTGTTTTTT.

This chain joins TRBV5-4 and TRBJ1-1, with D maybe TRBD1 (5 bases). Deletions cut 5 bases from V and 5 bases from J, with 16 bases between. The CDR3 contains 14 residues. Looked up from germline, CDR1 is SGHNT and CDR2 is YYREEE (reference sequence). CDR3 DNA: TGTGCCAGCAGTACAGGTGTTATCCGGACTGAAGCTTTCTTT. Translated, it gives CASSTGVIRTEAFF.

The genes are TRBV2 and TRBJ2-1; tentative D call: TRBD2 (6 bases). The ends were cut back, 4 bases at V and 0 bases at J, with 10 bases in the middle. CDR3 length: 15 residues. Per germline, CDR1 SNHLY and CDR2 FYNNEI. The CDR3: CASSVVAVSYNEQFF. Written as DNA, the CDR3 is TGTGCCAGCAGTGTGGTAGCGGTCTCCTACAATGAGCAGTTCTTC.

The chain carries TRBV2 and TRBJ1-4; TRBD1 agrees at 8 bases. The germline gives CDR1 SNHLY, CDR2 FYNNEI. V was pared by 6 bases and J by 4 bases, with 4 bases of the junction left unmatched. The CDR3 has 14 residues. The CDR3 DNA reads TGTGCCAGCAGATGGACAGGGAGTAATGAAAAACTGTTTTTT. Its protein is CASRWTGSNEKLFF.